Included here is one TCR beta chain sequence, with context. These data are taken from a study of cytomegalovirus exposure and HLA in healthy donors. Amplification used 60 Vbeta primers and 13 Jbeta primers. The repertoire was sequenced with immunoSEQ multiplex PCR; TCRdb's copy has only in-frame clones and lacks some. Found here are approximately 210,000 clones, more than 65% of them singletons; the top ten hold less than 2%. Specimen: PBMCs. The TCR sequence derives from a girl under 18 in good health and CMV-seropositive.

CDR3 DNA: TGTGCCAGCAGCTTAGTGGGACTAGCGGGGGGGTCCAGCACAGATACGCAGTATTTT. Protein sequence: CASSLVGLAGGSSTDTQYF. The chain joins TRBV7-2 to TRBJ2-3, with 16 bases lining up with TRBD2. Losses at the gene ends were 1 base for V and 0 bases for J; bases not matched to a gene: 4. The germline CDR1 and CDR2 sequences are SGHTA and FQGNSA. CDR3 size: 19 residues. Full variable domain (remainder filled in from reference TRBV7-2 and TRBJ2-3): GAGVSQSPSNKVTEKGKDVELRCDPISGHTALYWYRQSLGQGLEFLIYFQGNSAPDKSGLPSDRFSAERTGGSVSTLTIQRTQQEDSAVYLCASSLVGLAGGSSTDTQYFGPGTRLTVL.